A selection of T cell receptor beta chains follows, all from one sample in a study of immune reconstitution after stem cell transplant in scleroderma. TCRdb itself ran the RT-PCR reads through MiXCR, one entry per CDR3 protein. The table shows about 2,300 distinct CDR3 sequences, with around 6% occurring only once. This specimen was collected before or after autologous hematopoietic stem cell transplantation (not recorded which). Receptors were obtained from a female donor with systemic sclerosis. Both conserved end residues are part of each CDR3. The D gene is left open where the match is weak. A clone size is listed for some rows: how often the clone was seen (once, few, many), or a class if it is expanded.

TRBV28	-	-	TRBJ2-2	CASRRGGNTGELFF	TGTGCCTCCCGAAGGGGGGGGAACACCGGGGAGCTGTTTTTT
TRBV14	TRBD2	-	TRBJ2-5	CASSQDSGLAGGPEEAQYF	TGTGCCAGCAGCCAAGATAGCGGACTAGCGGGAGGGCCAGAGGAGGCCCAGTACTTC
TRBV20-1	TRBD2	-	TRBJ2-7	CSASLGTSGRRSSYEQYF	TGCAGTGCTAGCCTCGGGACTAGCGGGAGGAGGAGCTCCTACGAGCAGTACTTC
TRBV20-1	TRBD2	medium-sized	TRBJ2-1	CSARVGSGGLVDEQFF	TGCAGTGCTAGAGTAGGTAGCGGGGGGCTTGTGGATGAGCAGTTCTTC
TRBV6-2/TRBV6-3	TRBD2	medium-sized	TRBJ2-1	CASSRRGSRNNEQFF	TGTGCCAGCAGTAGGCGCGGGAGTCGGAACAATGAGCAGTTCTTC
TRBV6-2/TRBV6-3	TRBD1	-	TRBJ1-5	CASSRRQGGNQPQHF	TGTGCCAGCAGCCGGAGACAGGGAGGGAATCAGCCCCAGCATTTT
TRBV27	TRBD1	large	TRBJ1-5	CASSPRTGVISNQPQHF	TGTGCCAGCAGTCCCCGGACAGGGGTTATAAGCAATCAGCCCCAGCATTTT
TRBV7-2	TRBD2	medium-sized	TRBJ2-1	CASRPNSGRAGVHNEQFF	TGTGCCAGCAGACCGAATAGCGGGAGGGCCGGGGTTCACAATGAGCAGTTCTTC
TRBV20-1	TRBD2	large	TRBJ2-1	CSARDRLAVSYNEQFF	TGCAGTGCTAGAGACCGACTAGCGGTATCCTACAATGAGCAGTTCTTC
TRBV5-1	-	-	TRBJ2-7	CASSLADIGASASYEQYF	TGCGCCAGCAGCTTGGCCGATATCGGGGCCTCCGCCTCCTACGAGCAGTACTTC